The rows below give T cell receptor beta chains drawn from one sample of a study of sequential checkpoint blockade in melanoma. Clones were read by immunoSEQ multiplex PCR, and TCRdb kept only the in-frame ones, dropping some. The sample contains tens of thousands of clones, about four fifths of which appear only once. The sequencing used CD8+ T cells sorted from blood (inferred from file names), collected from a patient given nivolumab and ipilimumab in sequence. The receptors originated from a human donor with melanoma. Both conserved end residues are part of each CDR3. Fields, in order: D gene, J gene, V gene, clone size, CDR3 protein, CDR3 DNA. A D gene is named only where the DNA matches it firmly. Size tells how often a clone was seen (once, few, many) or the class of an expanded clone, and some rows leave it out.

d_gene: TRBD1
j_gene: TRBJ1-4
v_gene: TRBV27
abundance: NA
CDR3aa: CASSLGTASNEKLFF
CDR3nt: TGTGCCAGCAGTTTGGGGACAGCCTCTAATGAAAAACTGTTTTTT

d_gene: NA
j_gene: TRBJ1-4
v_gene: TRBV5-6
abundance: NA
CDR3aa: CASSFYYGRGQTNEKLFF
CDR3nt: TGTGCCAGCAGCTTCTATTACGGCAGGGGCCAAACTAATGAAAAACTGTTTTTT

d_gene: TRBD1
j_gene: TRBJ2-2
v_gene: TRBV27
abundance: NA
CDR3aa: CASSDPGQQAGGELFF
CDR3nt: TGTGCCAGCAGTGACCCGGGACAGCAGGCCGGCGGGGAGCTGTTTTTT

d_gene: NA
j_gene: TRBJ2-7
v_gene: TRBV30
abundance: NA
CDR3aa: CARSVSSHEQYF
CDR3nt: TGTGCCCGGAGTGTTTCAAGCCACGAGCAGTACTTC

d_gene: NA
j_gene: TRBJ2-7
v_gene: TRBV12-5
abundance: few
CDR3aa: CASGRIDKIYEQYF
CDR3nt: TGTGCTAGTGGTCGGATCGACAAGATCTACGAGCAGTACTTC

d_gene: TRBD2
j_gene: TRBJ2-3
v_gene: TRBV6-1
abundance: NA
CDR3aa: CASSGIAGETDTQYF
CDR3nt: TGTGCCAGCAGTGGTATAGCGGGAGAGACAGATACGCAGTATTTT

d_gene: NA
j_gene: TRBJ2-7
v_gene: TRBV6-6
abundance: NA
CDR3aa: CASSPQGYEQYF
CDR3nt: TGTGCCAGCAGTCCTCAGGGCTACGAGCAGTACTTC

d_gene: TRBD1
j_gene: TRBJ2-7
v_gene: TRBV19
abundance: NA
CDR3aa: CASSPGQGLNYEQYF
CDR3nt: TGTGCCAGTAGTCCGGGACAGGGGTTGAACTACGAGCAGTACTTC

d_gene: NA
j_gene: TRBJ2-1
v_gene: TRBV29-1
abundance: NA
CDR3aa: CSVRDNEQFF
CDR3nt: TGCAGCGTTCGGGACAATGAGCAGTTCTTC

d_gene: TRBD1
j_gene: TRBJ2-7
v_gene: TRBV7-3
abundance: NA
CDR3aa: CASSLDGTGLYEQYF
CDR3nt: TGTGCCAGCAGCCTAGACGGGACAGGGTTATACGAGCAGTACTTC

d_gene: NA
j_gene: TRBJ2-1
v_gene: TRBV12-1
abundance: NA
CDR3aa: CASSFLDRASYNEQFF
CDR3nt: TGTGCCAGCAGCTTTCTGGACAGGGCGTCCTACAATGAGCAGTTCTTC

d_gene: NA
j_gene: TRBJ2-7
v_gene: TRBV5-1
abundance: NA
CDR3aa: CASSIGDWGYEQYF
CDR3nt: TGCGCCAGCAGCATAGGGGACTGGGGTTACGAGCAGTACTTC

d_gene: TRBD1
j_gene: TRBJ1-2
v_gene: TRBV7-9
abundance: few
CDR3aa: CASSTDQTGLGYTF
CDR3nt: TGTGCCAGCAGCACAGACCAGACAGGGTTGGGCTACACCTTC

d_gene: TRBD1
j_gene: TRBJ2-7
v_gene: TRBV9
abundance: NA
CDR3aa: CASSVGQGGTYEQYF
CDR3nt: TGTGCCAGCAGCGTAGGACAGGGGGGAACCTACGAGCAGTACTTC

d_gene: NA
j_gene: TRBJ2-5
v_gene: TRBV9
abundance: NA
CDR3aa: CASSVGGGGSETQYF
CDR3nt: TGTGCCAGCAGCGTAGGAGGCGGAGGGTCCGAGACCCAGTACTTC

d_gene: NA
j_gene: TRBJ1-1
v_gene: TRBV18
abundance: NA
CDR3aa: CASSPPEGWGFRAFF
CDR3nt: TGTGCCAGCTCACCGCCGGAGGGCTGGGGGTTTCGGGCTTTCTTT

d_gene: TRBD1
j_gene: TRBJ2-7
v_gene: TRBV19
abundance: few
CDR3aa: CASSPGQGLSYEQYF
CDR3nt: TGTGCCAGTAGTCCTGGACAGGGCCTCTCCTACGAGCAGTACTTC

d_gene: TRBD2
j_gene: TRBJ2-7
v_gene: TRBV29-1
abundance: NA
CDR3aa: CSVEDPIAGAGGEQYF
CDR3nt: TGCAGCGTTGAAGATCCGATCGCCGGGGCGGGGGGCGAGCAGTACTTC

d_gene: NA
j_gene: TRBJ1-1
v_gene: TRBV7-9
abundance: NA
CDR3aa: CASRQGRRGTEAFF
CDR3nt: TGTGCCAGCAGACAGGGTAGGAGAGGGACTGAAGCTTTCTTT

d_gene: TRBD1
j_gene: TRBJ2-7
v_gene: TRBV9
abundance: NA
CDR3aa: CASSPGQGGSYEQYF
CDR3nt: TGTGCCAGCAGCCCCGGACAGGGGGGCTCCTACGAGCAGTACTTC

d_gene: NA
j_gene: TRBJ2-7
v_gene: TRBV11-2
abundance: few
CDR3aa: CASSFVAGYPHEQYF
CDR3nt: TGTGCCAGCAGCTTTGTGGCAGGGTACCCCCACGAGCAGTACTTC

d_gene: NA
j_gene: TRBJ2-5
v_gene: TRBV7-3
abundance: NA
CDR3aa: CASSSNGGAKQYF
CDR3nt: TGTGCCAGCAGCAGCAATGGGGGCGCAAAGCAGTACTTC

d_gene: NA
j_gene: TRBJ2-5
v_gene: TRBV27
abundance: NA
CDR3aa: CASSPQGKETQYF
CDR3nt: TGTGCCAGCAGCCCTCAGGGGAAAGAGACCCAGTACTTC

d_gene: TRBD2
j_gene: TRBJ2-5
v_gene: TRBV10-3
abundance: NA
CDR3aa: CAISEVAGGPGLETQYF
CDR3nt: TGTGCCATCAGCGAGGTAGCGGGAGGGCCGGGGTTAGAGACCCAGTACTTC

d_gene: NA
j_gene: TRBJ1-3
v_gene: TRBV6-1
abundance: NA
CDR3aa: CASRDSPGNTIYF
CDR3nt: TGTGCCAGCAGAGACTCGCCCGGAAACACCATATATTTT

d_gene: TRBD1
j_gene: TRBJ2-7
v_gene: TRBV19
abundance: few
CDR3aa: CASSPGTGYEQYF
CDR3nt: TGTGCCAGTAGTCCCGGGACAGGCTACGAGCAGTACTTC

d_gene: TRBD2
j_gene: TRBJ2-3
v_gene: TRBV5-4
abundance: NA
CDR3aa: CASSYRAGVGDTQYF
CDR3nt: TGTGCCAGCAGCTATCGAGCGGGGGTGGGAGATACGCAGTATTTT

d_gene: NA
j_gene: TRBJ1-6
v_gene: TRBV9
abundance: NA
CDR3aa: CASSWTSSSYNSPLHF
CDR3nt: TGTGCCAGCAGCTGGACTTCTAGCTCCTATAATTCACCCCTCCACTTT

d_gene: TRBD2
j_gene: TRBJ2-3
v_gene: TRBV5-1
abundance: NA
CDR3aa: CASSTTPLAGREDTQYF
CDR3nt: TGCGCCAGCAGCACTACCCCCCTAGCGGGGCGGGAAGATACGCAGTATTTT

d_gene: TRBD2
j_gene: TRBJ2-1
v_gene: TRBV30
abundance: few
CDR3aa: CAWSSRAAGGPGNEQFF
CDR3nt: TGTGCCTGGAGTTCACGTGCCGCGGGGGGGCCTGGGAATGAGCAGTTCTTC

d_gene: TRBD1
j_gene: TRBJ2-7
v_gene: TRBV27
abundance: NA
CDR3aa: CASSLFTGQGGYEQYF
CDR3nt: TGTGCCAGCAGTTTATTCACCGGACAGGGGGGCTACGAGCAGTACTTC

d_gene: NA
j_gene: TRBJ2-7
v_gene: TRBV27
abundance: NA
CDR3aa: CASSLRGGQFLRGQYF
CDR3nt: TGTGCCAGCAGTTTACGGGGGGGACAGTTCCTACGAGGGCAGTACTTC

d_gene: TRBD2
j_gene: TRBJ2-1
v_gene: TRBV9
abundance: NA
CDR3aa: CASSTGRGRIGEQFF
CDR3nt: TGTGCCAGCAGCACCGGGAGGGGTAGGATCGGTGAGCAGTTCTTC

d_gene: TRBD1
j_gene: TRBJ1-1
v_gene: TRBV30
abundance: NA
CDR3aa: CAWQQGAAAEAFF
CDR3nt: TGTGCCTGGCAACAGGGGGCTGCCGCTGAAGCTTTCTTT

d_gene: TRBD1
j_gene: TRBJ2-2
v_gene: TRBV5-1
abundance: NA
CDR3aa: CASDPDRSTGELFF
CDR3nt: TGCGCCAGCGACCCGGACAGGTCGACCGGGGAGCTGTTTTTT

d_gene: NA
j_gene: TRBJ2-7
v_gene: TRBV5-4
abundance: few
CDR3aa: CASSPFRGTTYEQYF
CDR3nt: TGTGCCAGCAGCCCCTTCAGGGGAACAACCTACGAGCAGTACTTC

d_gene: NA
j_gene: TRBJ1-5
v_gene: TRBV10-3
abundance: few
CDR3aa: CAISESGQKDQPQHF
CDR3nt: TGTGCCATCAGTGAGTCGGGGCAGAAGGATCAGCCCCAGCATTTT